This T cell receptor beta chain stems from a study of cytomegalovirus exposure and HLA in healthy donors. In the PCR, 60 Vbeta and 13 Jbeta primers were used. As processed by the authors: There were about 80 million unique TCR beta chains by a later count, and some 12 million of them were shared. Repertoires were generated with immunoSEQ multiplex PCR, while TCRdb's copy carries only in-frame clones and drops some. V, J and clone size reflect that table, while D and trimming were determined from the DNA. There are 100,000 to 150,000 clones in the sample; 72% occur only once, and less than 5% lies in the top ten. Trimming removed 0 bases at V and 8 bases at J, with 11 bases between. Germline assignment: CDR1 SGHRS and CDR2 YFSETQ. This CDR3 contains 13 residues.

This rearrangement joins TRBV5-1 to TRBJ1-1; D remains ambiguous. The sequence was obtained from a man aged 25-45 years in good health and CMV-seronegative. Sequenced sample: PBMCs. The CDR3 coding sequence is TGCGCCAGCAGCTTGGCCCCAGAGGAGGAAGCTTTCTTT. Residues: CASSLAPEEEAFF.